The T cell receptor (beta chain) described here comes from a study of blood T cell repertoires in COVID-19. This clone was counted once. The length of the CDR3 is 15 residues. The V gene's germline CDR1 is SGHRS and CDR2 YFSETQ. The V gene lost 3 bases and the J gene lost 4 bases, with 13 bases spanning the gap. Profiling relied on immunoSEQ multiplex PCR, and the TCRdb table lists in-frame clones only, not all of them. The repertoire has 200,000 to 300,000 clones, around 92% of them found once; the top ten carry 2.6%. This receptor was taken from a person aged 18-30 years with COVID-19, enrolled during active disease. Sequenced: peripheral blood. The chain couples TRBV5-1 to TRBJ1-4; a possible D gene is TRBD1 (5 bases). CDR3 bases: TGCGCCAGCAGCTCGGGAGGTGGGGGTAATGAAAAACTGTTTTTT. Protein sequence: CASSSGGGGNEKLFF.